Sequencing of this T cell receptor (beta chain) was carried out in a study of long-term antiretroviral therapy in people with HIV. Comment on this clone: Its cognate antigen is unknown.

This CDR3 is built from 15 residues. The V gene's germline CDR1 is LNHDA and CDR2 SQIVND (reference sequence). V dropped 5 bases and J dropped 3 bases, with 14 bases sitting between them. They ran version v3.0 of the immunoSEQ assay at survey level. Assay used: immunoSEQ multiplex PCR; TCRdb lists only in-frame clones, some missing. The profile shows about 28,000 clones, more than 85% of them singletons. General study findings and limits: Collection of the blood, which took place between the mid-2000s and the late 2010s, possibly occurred under older ART regimens.

This rearrangement joins TRBV19 to TRBJ1-3; possible D gene TRBD1, 5 bases. The sample here was unsorted PBMCs, taken 2 years after starting antiretroviral therapy. The TCR comes from a man in his fifties or sixties with HIV. The DNA for the CDR3 is TGTGCCAGTAGTCCGTCCAGGGCTGGTGGAAACACCATATATTTT. Translating it yields CASSPSRAGGNTIYF. The variable domain in full, with the rest retrieved from reference TRBV19 and TRBJ1-3, is DGGITQSPKYLFRKEGQNVTLSCEQNLNHDAMYWYRQDPGQGLRLIYYSQIVNDFQKGDIAEGYSVSREKKESFPLTVTSAQKNPTAFYLCASSPSRAGGNTIYFGEGSWLTVV.